Listed below are T cell receptor beta chains from one sample, sequenced in a study of cytomegalovirus exposure and HLA in healthy donors. Here immunoSEQ multiplex PCR was the method, and the copy in TCRdb shows in-frame clones only, minus some. The table shows about 160,000 clones, with 80% occurring only once. Sequenced sample: PBMCs. Receptor source: a man between 18 and 35 years old in good health and CMV-seropositive. CDR3s leave out the opening cysteine and the closing phenylalanine or tryptophan.

>TRBV5-1|TRBJ1-2
ASSSTGPLNYGYT
>TRBV29-1|TRBJ2-7
SVRDRAYEQY
>TRBV5-4|TRBJ1-4
ASSRGGVSEKLF
>TRBV10-1|TRBJ2-2
ASSENLLVAGELF
>TRBV2|TRBJ2-5
ASSPDRGPETQY
>TRBV6-5|TRBJ2-4
ASSGGGGRANIQY
>TRBV19|TRBJ2-1
ASSTSGGYNEQF
>TRBV5-4|TRBJ1-3
ASSLAGVAGNTIY
>TRBV6-6|TRBJ2-1
ASSYTKAGGYNEQF
>TRBV9|TRBJ2-1
ASSGQGLEWNEQF
>TRBV5-5|TRBJ1-5
ASSPRTGEDNQPQH
>TRBV15|TRBJ2-5
ATSRDPGIQETQY
>TRBV5-6|TRBJ2-1
ASSLDWTGAYNEQF
>TRBV9|TRBJ1-4
ASRAGTADEKLF
>TRBV7-9|TRBJ2-1
ASSFGAGGLNEQF
>TRBV11-2|TRBJ2-2
ASAEGPSGRTTGELF
>TRBV7-8|TRBJ2-3
ASSWTGEDTQY
>TRBV9|TRBJ2-1
ASRTSVNEQF
>TRBV18|TRBJ1-3
ASSPLPAGGIGTGNTIY
>TRBV5-1|TRBJ2-7
ASSLAGRQEQY
>TRBV19|TRBJ2-3
ASSPGWGPGDTQY
>TRBV9|TRBJ2-3
ASSSSGAVSGTQY
>TRBV11-2|TRBJ2-7
ASSPRDRLGYEQY
>TRBV9|TRBJ2-4
ASSVFGTEKNIQY
>TRBV13|TRBJ2-2
ASSLPLTGELF
>TRBV11-2|TRBJ1-6
ASSFPSSPLH
>TRBV18|TRBJ2-5
ASSPPSGGETQY
>TRBV30|TRBJ1-3
AWSTRSSGNTIY
>TRBV10-2|TRBJ1-2
ASQGFPDYGYT
>TRBV6-9|TRBJ2-5
ASSSSRAFETQY
>TRBV29-1|TRBJ2-3
SVDTGGNTDTQY
>TRBV19|TRBJ1-2
ASSGQGDSPYSYT
>TRBV29-1|TRBJ2-1
SSSGGNEQF
>TRBV13|TRBJ1-6
ASSIVNNSPLH
>TRBV2|TRBJ2-7
ASRKGLAGLSSYEQY
>TRBV5-4|TRBJ2-5
ASSLQLQETQY
>TRBV10-2|TRBJ2-7
ASSAAGPYEQY
>TRBV9|TRBJ1-2
ASSVEEGGWANYGYT
>TRBV5-1|TRBJ1-1
ASSSDREVTEAF
>TRBV18|TRBJ1-1
ASSPEGQGYTEAF
>TRBV9|TRBJ1-1
ASSGTGGGTEAF
>TRBV7-9|TRBJ1-1
ASSAPGNTEAF
>TRBV5-4|TRBJ2-1
ASSERTGAYNEQF
>TRBV9|TRBJ1-5
ASSASGQSNQPQH
>TRBV10-3|TRBJ1-2
AISESTEFYT
>TRBV9|TRBJ1-4
ASSGGTGSSTNEKLF
>TRBV6-5|TRBJ2-7
ASRTVNEQY
>TRBV4-2|TRBJ2-7
ASSPRLVSEQY
>TRBV19|TRBJ1-2
ASSITPGQANYGYT
>TRBV4-2|TRBJ2-2
ASSQEALAGPGTGELF
>TRBV14|TRBJ1-6
ASSQGLPGNSPLH
>TRBV19|TRBJ1-5
ACTGTGGWGSNQPQH
>TRBV5-1|TRBJ2-7
ASSSIAGIYEQY
>TRBV7-2|TRBJ1-5
ASSLGMWNQPQH
>TRBV23-1|TRBJ2-7
ASSHFGGGPHEQY
>TRBV6-5|TRBJ1-2
ASSYGLGESYGYT
>TRBV19|TRBJ2-1
ASSILSGGPYNEQF
>TRBV19|TRBJ1-5
ASSTRRGHNQPQH
>TRBV7-9|TRBJ2-7
ASSLPLAGGPAYEQY
>TRBV15|TRBJ2-5
ATSRIIPGSETQY